These 27 T cell receptor beta chains originate from one sample sequenced in a study of memory CD4+ T cells and cytomegalovirus serostatus. Single viable CD3+CD4+CD8-CD45RO+ cells were sorted as the memory CD4+ T cells. Sequenced by immunoSEQ multiplex PCR; TCRdb stores in-frame clones only, minus some. In the table there are about 45,000 clones, 78% of which are singletons. The sample taken for sequencing was memory CD4+ T cells from blood. Receptors originate from an adult in good health and CMV-seronegative.

This chain connects TRBV6-4 to TRBJ1-1; tentative D call: TRBD1 (6 bases). The length of the CDR3 is 15 residues. V dropped 4 bases and J dropped 3 bases, with 15 bases sitting between them. CDR1 is MRHNA and CDR2 is SNTAGT in the germline V gene. CDR3 sequence reads: CASSGVRGRDTEAFF. The CDR3 DNA is TGTGCCAGCAGTGGGGTCCGGGGGCGAGACACTGAAGCTTTCTTT.

The chain uses TRBV19 and TRBJ1-5; weak D call: TRBD1 (6 bases). Germline V gives CDR1 LNHDA, CDR2 SQIVND (reference sequence). V was cut by 5 bases and J by 5 bases, with 13 bases left in between. The CDR3 sequence is 14 residues long. The CDR3: CASSLGGGDQPQHF. In DNA form, the CDR3 reads TGTGCCAGTAGTCTCGGGGGGGGCGATCAGCCCCAGCATTTT.

The chain links TRBV28 to TRBJ2-7; maybe TRBD1 (6 bases). This CDR3 is built from 16 residues. Trimming pared 3 bases from V and 1 base from J, leaving 16 bases between. Germline V lookup: CDR1 MDHEN, CDR2 SYDVKM. The CDR3 DNA reads as TGTGCCAGCAGTTTTATCCTTTCAGGGGAGTCCTACGAGCAGTACTTC. The encoded protein is CASSFILSGESYEQYF.

This chain uses TRBV5-1 with TRBJ2-5; TRBD1 matches at 8 bases. The germline V gene encodes CDR1 SGHRS and CDR2 YFSETQ. With 4 bases clipped from V and 6 bases from J, the junction kept 5 bases outside the gene matches. This CDR3 spans 13 amino acids. CDR3 loop: CASSMDREQTQYF. CDR3 in DNA: TGCGCCAGCAGCATGGACAGGGAACAGACCCAGTACTTC.

The sample holds a few counts of this clone. The J gene is TRBJ1-4, the V gene TRBV2, with 7 bases lining up with TRBD1. The CDR3 consists of 14 residues. The germline V gene has CDR1 SNHLY and CDR2 FYNNEI. Trimming at V came to 7 bases and at J to 5 bases, leaving 7 bases not matched to a gene. The CDR3 DNA is TGTGCCAGCACCGGAGGGGGCCAGAATGAAAAACTGTTTTTT. It translates to CASTGGGQNEKLFF.

This rearrangement joins TRBV14 to TRBJ2-7; tentatively, D is TRBD1 (6 bases). CDR1 and CDR2 (germline): SGHDN, FVKESK. V shed 3 bases and J shed 3 bases, with 12 bases lying between them. This CDR3 contains 14 residues. CDR3 loop: CASSQTGQIYEQYF. CDR3 coding DNA: TGTGCCAGCAGCCAGACAGGACAGATCTACGAGCAGTACTTC.

This clone showed up just a few times. The CDR3 is CASSRQTASSYNSPLHF. CDR3 DNA sequence: TGCGCCAGCAGCCGTCAGACAGCGAGCTCCTATAATTCACCCCTCCACTTT. The chain couples TRBV5-1 to TRBJ1-6, with D perhaps matching TRBD1 (5 bases). Germline CDR1 is SGHRS and CDR2 is YFSETQ. V was pared by 4 bases and J by 0 bases, with 14 bases between. The CDR3 contains 17 residues.

The genes are TRBV28 and TRBJ2-7; tentatively, D is TRBD1 (6 bases). Trimming removed 8 bases from V and 0 bases from J, with 8 bases in between. In germline, CDR1 is MDHEN, CDR2 SYDVKM. This CDR3 is built from 12 residues. CDR3 in DNA: TGTGCCAGCGGGGGCAGCTCCTACGAGCAGTACTTC. Protein sequence: CASGGSSYEQYF.

This clone was found once. This chain connects TRBV7-2 to TRBJ1-2, with 8 positions matching TRBD1. Germline V lookup: CDR1 SGHTA, CDR2 FQGNSA. CDR3 size: 15 residues. The J segment lost 4 bases and the V segment lost 2 bases, leaving 6 bases of the junction unmatched. CDR3 nucleotides: TGTGCCAGCAGCTTACAAGCAGGGGGCGGCTATGGCTACACCTTC. It encodes CASSLQAGGGYGYTF.

The V gene is TRBV25-1, the J gene TRBJ1-4, with TRBD1 identical over 7 bases. Germline assignment: CDR1 MGHDK and CDR2 SYGVNS. With V trimmed by 4 bases and J by 7 bases, 6 bases remained unmatched. The CDR3 runs to 14 residues. The CDR3: CASSGDRATEKLFF. The CDR3 DNA sequence: TGTGCCAGCAGTGGAGACAGGGCTACTGAAAAACTGTTTTTT.

CDR3 region: CASSWGGFTYEQYF. CDR3 sequence (DNA): TGTGCCAGCAGCTGGGGCGGGTTTACCTACGAGCAGTACTTC. This sequence joins TRBV11-2 and TRBJ2-7; D possibly matches TRBD1 or TRBD2 (5 bases each). This CDR3 contains 14 residues. Germline CDR1 SGHAT, CDR2 FQNNGV. The V and J ends lost 4 bases and 2 bases respectively, with 12 bases between them.

This chain uses TRBV30 with TRBJ2-1; D gene unclear. Germline CDR1 reads GTSNPN; CDR2 reads SVGIG (reference sequence). The CDR3 extends over 14 amino acids. V shed 4 bases and J shed 0 bases, with 10 bases lying between them. The CDR3 bases are TGTGCCTGGATCGGATTTAACTCCTACAATGAGCAGTTCTTC. As protein: CAWIGFNSYNEQFF. The variable domain in full, completed from reference TRBV30 and TRBJ2-1, reads SQTIHQWPATLVQPVGSPLSLECTVEGTSNPNLYWYRQAAGRGLQLLFYSVGIGQISSEVPQNLSASRPQDRQFILSSKKLLLSDSGFYLCAWIGFNSYNEQFFGPGTRLTVL.

The rearrangement uses TRBV5-4 and TRBJ1-2, with 12 bases matching TRBD1. The CDR3 is 15 residues long. After removal of 0 bases from V and 4 bases from J, the junction contained 1 base not matched to a gene. CDR1 and CDR2 (germline): SGHNT, YYREEE (reference sequence). CDR3 coding DNA: TGTGCCAGCAGCTTGGGGGACAGGGGGCCCTATGGCTACACCTTC. It is translated as CASSLGDRGPYGYTF.

This chain joins TRBV29-1 and TRBJ1-2; TRBD1 is a possible D gene (6 bases). Trimming removed 8 bases at V and 5 bases at J, with 12 bases between. CDR3 length: 11 amino acids. Germline V gene data show CDR1 as SQVTM and CDR2 as ANQGSEA. The CDR3 sequence: CSTTGTYGYTF. Here the CDR3 DNA reads TGCAGCACAACAGGGACTTATGGCTACACCTTC. Drawing the rest from reference TRBV29-1 and TRBJ1-2, the complete variable domain is SAVISQKPSRDICQRGTSLTIQCQVDSQVTMMFWYRQQPGQSLTLIATANQGSEATYESGFVIDKFPISRPNLTFSTLTVSNMSPEDSSIYLCSTTGTYGYTFGSGTRLTVV.

The V and J genes are TRBV7-9 and TRBJ2-3; D may be TRBD2 (5 bases). CDR3 length equals 14 residues. Germline values: CDR1 SEHNR, CDR2 FQNEAQ (reference sequence). The V gene lost 4 bases and the J gene lost 0 bases, with 8 bases spanning the gap. The CDR3 region has the DNA TGTGCCAGCAGCTCGTGGACTAGCACAGATACGCAGTATTTT. Amino acid sequence: CASSSWTSTDTQYF.

J is TRBJ2-4 and V is TRBV18; 7 bases are a match to TRBD1. CDR3 size: 15 residues. The germline V gene encodes CDR1 KGHSH and CDR2 LQKENI. The trim removed 6 bases at V and 0 bases at J, leaving 5 bases unmatched. Here the CDR3 DNA reads TGTGCCAGCTCGAACCAGGGGGTAGCCAAAAACATTCAGTACTTC. This gives the protein CASSNQGVAKNIQYF.

This chain uses TRBV13 with TRBJ1-6, with TRBD1 matching over 7 bases. The trim removed 4 bases at V and 8 bases at J, leaving 11 bases unmatched. Germline-derived CDR1 and CDR2 are PRHDT and FYEKMQ (reference sequence). The CDR3 length is 16 residues. In DNA form, the CDR3 reads TGTGCCAGCAGCTCATCAGAAATGCAGGGGGATTCACCCCTCCACTTT. It translates to CASSSSEMQGDSPLHF.

The rearrangement links TRBV7-6 to TRBJ2-3, with 11 bases that match TRBD2. CDR1 is SGHVS and CDR2 is FNYEAQ in the germline V gene. Trimming took 4 bases from V and 3 from J; bases not matched to a gene: 3. The CDR3 is 15 amino acids. The CDR3 here is CASSYSGGATDTQYF. CDR3 sequence (DNA): TGTGCCAGCAGCTATAGCGGGGGGGCAACAGATACGCAGTATTTT.

V is TRBV7-2 and J is TRBJ1-5; D is unclear. CDR1 SGHTA and CDR2 FQGNSA come from the germline V gene. The V end lost 3 bases, the J end lost 0 bases, and 9 bases lay between the germline ends. There are 15 residues in the CDR3. CDR3 DNA sequence: TGTGCCAGCAGCTTGAGCAGATATAGCAATCAGCCCCAGCATTTT. This sequence encodes CASSLSRYSNQPQHF.

The chain combines TRBV21-1 with TRBJ1-1; the table assigns TRBD1, which was not confirmed against the DNA. TRBV21-1 is flagged as a pseudogene. The CDR3 runs to 15 residues. The CDR3 nucleotides are TGTGCCAGCAGCCGACAAGGGCAGGGGGCGGCTGAAGCTTTCTTT. Translating it yields CASSRQGQGAAEAFF.

The chain recombines TRBV18 with TRBJ1-1; D call uncertain. Germline V gene data show CDR1 as KGHSH and CDR2 as LQKENI. This CDR3 spans 13 amino acids. V shed 2 bases and J shed 0 bases, with 4 bases lying between them. CDR3 in DNA: TGTGCCAGCTCACCATCCATGAACACTGAAGCTTTCTTT. It is translated as CASSPSMNTEAFF.

The chain joins TRBV6-1 to TRBJ1-1; unclear D gene. CDR1 MNHNS and CDR2 SASEGT come from the germline V gene. This CDR3 comprises 13 residues. With 3 bases removed from V and 0 bases from J, the gap between germline ends came to 5 bases. CDR3 protein: CASSDTVNTEAFF. Here the CDR3 DNA reads TGTGCCAGCAGTGACACCGTGAACACTGAAGCTTTCTTT.

V is TRBV9 and J is TRBJ1-6; D gene unclear. Germline values: CDR1 SGDLS, CDR2 YYNGEE. The CDR3 length is 16 residues. Trimming took off 3 bases at V and 0 bases at J, with 10 bases between the two ends. CDR3 sequence reads: CASSGRLSSYNSPLHF. CDR3 nucleotides: TGTGCCAGCAGCGGCCGACTTAGCTCCTATAATTCACCCCTCCACTTT. Supplemented by reference TRBV9 and TRBJ1-6, the full variable domain reads DSGVTQTPKHLITATGQRVTLRCSPRSGDLSVYWYQQSLDQGLQFLIQYYNGEERAKGNILERFSAQQFPDLHSELNLSSLELGDSALYFCASSGRLSSYNSPLHFGNGTRLTVT.

CDR3 protein: CASSLVLVGITDTQYF. The DNA for the CDR3 is TGTGCCAGCAGCTTAGTACTAGTGGGTATCACAGATACGCAGTATTTT. This chain connects TRBV7-8 to TRBJ2-3; tentatively, D is TRBD2 (5 bases). Germline loops: CDR1 SGHVS, CDR2 FQNEAQ. Trimming took off 1 base at V and 2 bases at J, with 13 bases between the two ends. This CDR3 spans 16 amino acids.

The J gene is TRBJ2-2, the V gene TRBV5-1, with 8 bases lining up with TRBD2. Germline CDR1 reads SGHRS; CDR2 reads YFSETQ. CDR3 size: 14 residues. The ends lost 6 bases at V and 6 bases at J; junction bases unmatched: 7. CDR3 protein: CASNPRGGPGELFF. CDR3 DNA: TGCGCCAGCAACCCTCGGGGGGGCCCCGGGGAGCTGTTTTTT. Full variable domain (outside the CDR3, taken from reference TRBV5-1 and TRBJ2-2): KAGVTQTPRYLIKTRGQQVTLSCSPISGHRSVSWYQQTPGQGLQFLFEYFSETQRNKGNFPGRFSGRQFSNSRSEMNVSTLELGDSALYLCASNPRGGPGELFFGEGSRLTVL.

This clone showed up just a few times. This sequence joins TRBV11-2 and TRBJ2-7; D is unclear. The CDR3 has 15 amino acids. The V gene lost 3 bases and the J gene lost 4 bases, with 16 bases spanning the gap. Germline V gene data show CDR1 as SGHAT and CDR2 as FQNNGV. The CDR3 loop reads CASSFIPGSEYEQYF. In DNA form, the CDR3 reads TGTGCCAGCAGCTTCATCCCGGGTTCCGAATACGAGCAGTACTTC.

The gene calls are TRBV6-6 and TRBJ2-5; 9 bases map to TRBD2. CDR1 and CDR2 (germline): MNHNY, SVGAGI (reference sequence). J lost 1 base, V lost 6 bases, and 9 bases had no gene match. The CDR3 contains 16 residues. CDR3 sequence: CASSRKGSGGQETQYF. The CDR3 bases are TGTGCCAGCAGCCGCAAAGGTAGCGGGGGCCAAGAGACCCAGTACTTC.